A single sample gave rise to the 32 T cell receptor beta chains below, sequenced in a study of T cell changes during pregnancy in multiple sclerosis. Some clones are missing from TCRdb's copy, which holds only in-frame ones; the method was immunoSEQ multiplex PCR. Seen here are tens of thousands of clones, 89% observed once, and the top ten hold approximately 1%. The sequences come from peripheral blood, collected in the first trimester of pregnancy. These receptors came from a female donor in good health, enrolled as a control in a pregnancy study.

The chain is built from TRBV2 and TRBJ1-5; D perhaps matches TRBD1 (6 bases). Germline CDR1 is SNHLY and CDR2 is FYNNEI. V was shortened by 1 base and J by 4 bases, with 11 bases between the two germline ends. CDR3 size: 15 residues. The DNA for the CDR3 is TGTGCCAGCAGTGAAGGGCTACAGGGAAATCAGCCCCAGCATTTT. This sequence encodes CASSEGLQGNQPQHF. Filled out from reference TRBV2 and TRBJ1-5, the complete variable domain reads EPEVTQTPSHQVTQMGQEVILRCVPISNHLYFYWYRQILGQKVEFLVSFYNNEISEKSEIFDDQFSVERPDGSNFTLKIRSTKLEDSAMYFCASSEGLQGNQPQHFGDGTRLSIL.

The CDR3 reads CASSAQGLAGGWEQFF. The CDR3 DNA is TGTGCCAGCAGTGCGCAGGGACTAGCGGGAGGTTGGGAGCAGTTCTTC. The V gene is TRBV2, the J gene TRBJ2-1; 15 bases are a match to TRBD2. This CDR3 has 16 residues. The J segment lost 10 bases and the V segment lost 4 bases, leaving 8 bases of the junction unmatched. The germline V gene has CDR1 SNHLY and CDR2 FYNNEI.

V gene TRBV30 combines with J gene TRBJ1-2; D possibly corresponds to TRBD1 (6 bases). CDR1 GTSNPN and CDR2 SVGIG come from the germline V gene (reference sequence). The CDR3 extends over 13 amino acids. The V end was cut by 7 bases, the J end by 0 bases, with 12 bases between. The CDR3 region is CALTGPSNYGYTF. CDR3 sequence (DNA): TGTGCCTTGACAGGTCCCTCTAACTATGGCTACACCTTC.

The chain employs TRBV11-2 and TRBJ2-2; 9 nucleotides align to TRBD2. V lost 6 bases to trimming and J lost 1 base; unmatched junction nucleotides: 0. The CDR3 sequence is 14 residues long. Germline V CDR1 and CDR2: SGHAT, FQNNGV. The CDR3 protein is CASRAGGNTGELFF. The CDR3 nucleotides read TGTGCCAGCAGAGCGGGGGGGAACACCGGGGAGCTGTTTTTT.

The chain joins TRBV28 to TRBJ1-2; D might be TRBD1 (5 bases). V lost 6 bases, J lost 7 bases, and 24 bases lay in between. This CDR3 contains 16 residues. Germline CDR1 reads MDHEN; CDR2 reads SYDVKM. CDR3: CASRGGVGDPRGGYTF. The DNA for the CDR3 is TGTGCCAGCAGGGGCGGGGTGGGGGACCCACGGGGTGGCTACACCTTC.

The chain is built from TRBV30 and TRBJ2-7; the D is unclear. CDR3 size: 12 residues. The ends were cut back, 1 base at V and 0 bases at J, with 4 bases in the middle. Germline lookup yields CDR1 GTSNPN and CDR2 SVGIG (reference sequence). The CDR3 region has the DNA TGTGCCTGGAGTGCACTCTCCTACGAGCAGTACTTC. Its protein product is CAWSALSYEQYF. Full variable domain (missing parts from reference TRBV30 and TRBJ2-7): SQTIHQWPATLVQPVGSPLSLECTVEGTSNPNLYWYRQAAGRGLQLLFYSVGIGQISSEVPQNLSASRPQDRQFILSSKKLLLSDSGFYLCAWSALSYEQYFGPGTRLTVT.

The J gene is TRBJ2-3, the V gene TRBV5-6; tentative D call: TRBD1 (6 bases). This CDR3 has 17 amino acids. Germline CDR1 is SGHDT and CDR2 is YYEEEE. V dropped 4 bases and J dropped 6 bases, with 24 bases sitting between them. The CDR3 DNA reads TGTGCCAGCAGCCCGTTGAAAGTTCAGGGGCTGTTGGATACGCAGTATTTT. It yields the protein CASSPLKVQGLLDTQYF.

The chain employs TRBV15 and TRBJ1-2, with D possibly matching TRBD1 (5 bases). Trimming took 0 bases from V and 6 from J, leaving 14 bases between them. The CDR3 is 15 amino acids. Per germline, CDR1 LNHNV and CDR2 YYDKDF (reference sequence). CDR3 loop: CATSREYQGSNGYTF. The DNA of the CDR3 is TGTGCCACCAGCAGAGAGTACCAGGGTTCTAATGGCTACACCTTC.

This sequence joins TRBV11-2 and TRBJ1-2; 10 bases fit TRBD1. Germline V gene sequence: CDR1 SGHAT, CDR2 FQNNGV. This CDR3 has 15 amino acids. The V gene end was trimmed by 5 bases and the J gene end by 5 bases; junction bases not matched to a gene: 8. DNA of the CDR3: TGTGCCAGCAGCCCCGGGACAGGGGTAGGGTATGGCTACACCTTC. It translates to CASSPGTGVGYGYTF.

CDR3 protein: CASSYRRGSNYGYTF. CDR3 nucleotides: TGTGCCAGCAGTTACCGACGGGGTTCTAACTATGGCTACACCTTC. The rearrangement uses TRBV6-5 and TRBJ1-2; no definite D call. Germline loops: CDR1 MNHEY, CDR2 SVGAGI. CDR3 size: 15 residues. Trimming shortened V by 2 bases and J by 0 bases, and 10 bases separated the two germline ends.

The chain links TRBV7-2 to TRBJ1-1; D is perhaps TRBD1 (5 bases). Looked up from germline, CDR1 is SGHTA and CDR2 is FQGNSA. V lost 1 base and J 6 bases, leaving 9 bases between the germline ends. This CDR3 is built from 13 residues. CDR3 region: CASSLEARAEAFF. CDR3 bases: TGTGCCAGCAGCTTAGAGGCCAGGGCTGAAGCTTTCTTT. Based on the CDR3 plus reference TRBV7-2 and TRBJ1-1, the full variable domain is GAGVSQSPSNKVTEKGKDVELRCDPISGHTALYWYRQSLGQGLEFLIYFQGNSAPDKSGLPSDRFSAERTGGSVSTLTIQRTQQEDSAVYLCASSLEARAEAFFGQGTRLTVV.

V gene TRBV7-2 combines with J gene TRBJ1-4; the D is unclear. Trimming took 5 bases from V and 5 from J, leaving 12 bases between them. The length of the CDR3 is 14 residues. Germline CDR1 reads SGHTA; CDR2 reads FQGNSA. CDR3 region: CASSRGGPNEKLFF. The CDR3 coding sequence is TGTGCCAGCAGCCGGGGAGGCCCGAATGAAAAACTGTTTTTT.

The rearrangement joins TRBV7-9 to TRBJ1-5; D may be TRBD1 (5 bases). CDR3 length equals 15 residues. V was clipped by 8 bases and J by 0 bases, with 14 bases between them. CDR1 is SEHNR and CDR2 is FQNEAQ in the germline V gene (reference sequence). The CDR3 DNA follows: TGTGCCAGCCGGCGGGACGGAAATAGCAATCAGCCCCAGCATTTT. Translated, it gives CASRRDGNSNQPQHF.

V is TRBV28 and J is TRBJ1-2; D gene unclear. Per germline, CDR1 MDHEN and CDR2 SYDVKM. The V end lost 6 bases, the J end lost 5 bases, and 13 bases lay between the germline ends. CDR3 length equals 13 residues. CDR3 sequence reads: CASSEARWYGYTF. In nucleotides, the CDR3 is TGTGCCAGCAGCGAAGCCCGATGGTATGGCTACACCTTC.

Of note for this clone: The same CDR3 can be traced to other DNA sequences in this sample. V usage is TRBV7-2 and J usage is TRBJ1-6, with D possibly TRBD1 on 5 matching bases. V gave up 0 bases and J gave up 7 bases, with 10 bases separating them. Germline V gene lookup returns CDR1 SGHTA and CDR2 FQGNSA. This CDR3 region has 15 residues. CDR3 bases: TGTGCCAGCAGCTTAGCGGGGCCCCCAAATTCACCCCTCCACTTT. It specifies CASSLAGPPNSPLHF.

The CDR3 DNA is TGTGCCAGCTCACCAAGCGGGGGGGCCTACGAGCAGTACTTC. Protein sequence: CASSPSGGAYEQYF. The rearrangement links TRBV18 to TRBJ2-7; 10 bases are shared with TRBD2. V trimming: 2 bases; J trimming: 2 bases; junction bases outside the gene matches: 0. Germline V gives CDR1 KGHSH, CDR2 LQKENI. CDR3 length: 14 residues.

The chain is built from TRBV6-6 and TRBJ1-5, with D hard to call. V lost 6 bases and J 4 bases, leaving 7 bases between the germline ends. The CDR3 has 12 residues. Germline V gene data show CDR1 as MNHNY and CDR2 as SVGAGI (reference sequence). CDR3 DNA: TGTGCCAGCAGCCCCCCAAATCAGCCCCAGCATTTT. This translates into CASSPPNQPQHF.

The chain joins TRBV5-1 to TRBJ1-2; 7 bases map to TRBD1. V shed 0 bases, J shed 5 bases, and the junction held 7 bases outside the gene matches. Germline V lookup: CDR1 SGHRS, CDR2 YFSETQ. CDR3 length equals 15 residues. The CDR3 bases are TGCGCCAGCAGCTTGGCCGGGACAGAGCGTTATGGCTACACCTTC. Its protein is CASSLAGTERYGYTF.

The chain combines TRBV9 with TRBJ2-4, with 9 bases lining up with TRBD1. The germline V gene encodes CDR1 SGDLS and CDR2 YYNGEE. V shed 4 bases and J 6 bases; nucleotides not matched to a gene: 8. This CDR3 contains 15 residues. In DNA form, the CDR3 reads TGTGCCAGCAGCCCCCAATCGGGACAGGGAAACATTCAGTACTTC. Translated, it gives CASSPQSGQGNIQYF.

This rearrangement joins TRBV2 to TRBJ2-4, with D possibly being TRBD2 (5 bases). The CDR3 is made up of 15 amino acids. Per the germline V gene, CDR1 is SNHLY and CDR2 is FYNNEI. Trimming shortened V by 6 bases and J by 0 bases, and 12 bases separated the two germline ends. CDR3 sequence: CASRWGDVAKNIQYF. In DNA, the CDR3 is TGTGCCAGCAGGTGGGGAGACGTAGCCAAAAACATTCAGTACTTC.

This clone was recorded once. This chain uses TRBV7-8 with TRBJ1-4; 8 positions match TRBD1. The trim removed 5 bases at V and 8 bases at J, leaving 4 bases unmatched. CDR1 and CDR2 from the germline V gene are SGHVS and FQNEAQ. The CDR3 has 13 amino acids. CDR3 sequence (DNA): TGTGCCAGCAGCCCCAGGGGGCGGGAAAAACTGTTTTTT. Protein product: CASSPRGREKLFF.

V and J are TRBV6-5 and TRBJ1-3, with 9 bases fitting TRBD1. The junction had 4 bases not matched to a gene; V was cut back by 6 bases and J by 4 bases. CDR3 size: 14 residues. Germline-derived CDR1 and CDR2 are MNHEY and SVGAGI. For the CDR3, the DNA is TGTGCCAGCAGGGGGACAGGGAGGGGAAACACCATATATTTT. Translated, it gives CASRGTGRGNTIYF.

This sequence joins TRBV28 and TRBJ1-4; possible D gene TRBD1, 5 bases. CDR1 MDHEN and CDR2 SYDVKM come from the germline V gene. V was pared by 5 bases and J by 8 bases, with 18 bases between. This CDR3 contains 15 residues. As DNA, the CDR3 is TGTGCCAGCAGTCCTGCGGGGGAGGGAGAAGAAAAACTGTTTTTT. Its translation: CASSPAGEGEEKLFF. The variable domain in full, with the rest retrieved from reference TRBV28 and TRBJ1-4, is DVKVTQSSRYLVKRTGEKVFLECVQDMDHENMFWYRQDPGLGLRLIYFSYDVKMKEKGDIPEGYSVSREKKERFSLILESASTNQTSMYLCASSPAGEGEEKLFFGSGTQLSVL.

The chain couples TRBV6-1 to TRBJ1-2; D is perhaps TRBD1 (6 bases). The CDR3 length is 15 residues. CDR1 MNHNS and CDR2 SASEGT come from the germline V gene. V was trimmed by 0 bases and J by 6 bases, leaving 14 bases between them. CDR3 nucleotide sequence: TGTGCCAGCAGTGAAGCCGGGGGGGCGCGTAATGGCTACACCTTC. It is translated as CASSEAGGARNGYTF.

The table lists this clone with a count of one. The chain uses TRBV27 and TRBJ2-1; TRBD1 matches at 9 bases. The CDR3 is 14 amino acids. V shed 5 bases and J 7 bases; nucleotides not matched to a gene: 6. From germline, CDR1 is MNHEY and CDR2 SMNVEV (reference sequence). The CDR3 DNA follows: TGTGCCAGCAGTCGGGGACAGGGTGAAAATGAGCAGTTCTTC. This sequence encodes CASSRGQGENEQFF.

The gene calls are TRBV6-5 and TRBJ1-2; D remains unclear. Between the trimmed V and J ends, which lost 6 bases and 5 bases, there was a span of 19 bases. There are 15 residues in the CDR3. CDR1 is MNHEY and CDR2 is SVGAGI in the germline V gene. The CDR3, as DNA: TGTGCCAGCAGCCAACAAGGAGAGCCTGGGTATGGCTACACCTTC. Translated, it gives CASSQQGEPGYGYTF.

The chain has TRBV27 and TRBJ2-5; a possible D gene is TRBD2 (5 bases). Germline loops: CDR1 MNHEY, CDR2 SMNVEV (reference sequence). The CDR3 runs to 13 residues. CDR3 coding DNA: TGTGCTAGTAGCGCACGAAGACAAGAGACCCAGTACTTC. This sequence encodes CASSARRQETQYF.

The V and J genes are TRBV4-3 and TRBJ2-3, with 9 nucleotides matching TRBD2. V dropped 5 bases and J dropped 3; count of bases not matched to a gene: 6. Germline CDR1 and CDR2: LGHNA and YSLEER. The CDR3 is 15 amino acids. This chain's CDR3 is CASSSRGGETDTQYF. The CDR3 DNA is TGCGCCAGCAGCAGTCGCGGGGGGGAGACAGATACGCAGTATTTT.

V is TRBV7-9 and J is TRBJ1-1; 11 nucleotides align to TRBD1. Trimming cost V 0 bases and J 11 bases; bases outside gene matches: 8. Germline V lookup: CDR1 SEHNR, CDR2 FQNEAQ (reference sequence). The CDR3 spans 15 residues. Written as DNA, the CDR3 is TGTGCCAGCAGCTTAGCGGGCCGGGGACAGGGGGACGCTTTCTTT. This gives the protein CASSLAGRGQGDAFF.

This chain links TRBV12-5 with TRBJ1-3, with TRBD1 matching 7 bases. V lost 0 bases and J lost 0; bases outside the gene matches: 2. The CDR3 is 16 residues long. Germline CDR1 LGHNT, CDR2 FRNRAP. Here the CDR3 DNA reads TGTGCTAGTGGTTTGGTTACAGGGGTCTCTGGAAACACCATATATTTT. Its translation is CASGLVTGVSGNTIYF.

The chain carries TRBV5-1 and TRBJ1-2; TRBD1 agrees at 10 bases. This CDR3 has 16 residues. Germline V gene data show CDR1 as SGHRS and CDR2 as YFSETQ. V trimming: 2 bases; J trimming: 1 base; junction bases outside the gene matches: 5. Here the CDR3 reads CASSLFRDRGNYGYTF. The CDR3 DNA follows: TGCGCCAGCAGCTTATTCCGGGACAGGGGTAACTATGGCTACACCTTC.

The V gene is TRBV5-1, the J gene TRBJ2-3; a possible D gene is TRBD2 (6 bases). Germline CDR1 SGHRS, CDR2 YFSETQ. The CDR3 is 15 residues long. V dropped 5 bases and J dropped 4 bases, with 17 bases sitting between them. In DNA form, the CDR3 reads TGCGCCAGCAGACCCGGCGTAGCGGCCCCAGATACGCAGTATTTT. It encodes CASRPGVAAPDTQYF.